This TCR beta chain appears in the sequencing data of a study of T cells in Graves' hyperthyroidism and ophthalmopathy. Study results and caveats: Peripheral blood also featured most of the thyroid clonotypes expanded above 0.001. Ophthalmopathy was separated from stable hyperthyroidism by a 13 V-J model. Ophthalmopathy was predicted by the model a median of about 6.7 months ahead of onset.

This clonotype occurred many times. Its antigen is not known. CDR1 and CDR2 (germline): DFQATT, SNEGSKA (reference sequence). V lost 0 bases and J lost 0, with 18 bases in between. There are 18 residues in the CDR3. TCR beta CDR3 regions were amplified from RNA transcripts. Carried out on the TCR CDR3, a first-round RT-PCR used the HTBI primer set. Each CDR3 protein is one row after TCRdb ran MiXCR on the multiplex PCR reads. The data contain about 400,000 distinct CDR3 sequences, approximately 13% of them singletons. Fresh peripheral blood, 10 ml, was the source of the PBMCs. The J gene is TRBJ1-3, the V gene TRBV20-1; D gene ambiguous. This clonotype originated in a woman younger than 35 with Graves' hyperthyroidism. The sample taken for sequencing was blood. The CDR3 loop reads CSARDMYSTDLSGNTIYF. CDR3 in DNA: TGCAGTGCTAGAGATATGTACAGCACAGACCTCTCTGGAAACACCATATATTTT.